A selection of T cell receptor beta chains follows, all from one sample in a study of cytomegalovirus exposure and HLA in healthy donors. The data were produced by immunoSEQ multiplex PCR, yet TCRdb's version contains in-frame clones alone and is incomplete. The sample holds 260,000 or so clones, approximately 88% seen once. The sequencing sample was made of PBMCs. These receptors all stem from a woman aged 18 to 35 in good health and CMV-seronegative. CDR3s include the opening cysteine and the closing phenylalanine or tryptophan. A D gene is named only where the DNA matches it firmly. Size values are once, few and many counts, or a class for expanded clones, and some rows have none.

clone_size: NA
j_call: TRBJ2-2
v_call: TRBV18
d_call: NA
cdr3_nt: TGTGCCAGCTCTCTTAGACAGGACTTGAACACCGGGGAGCTGTTTTTT
cdr3_aa: CASSLRQDLNTGELFF

clone_size: NA
j_call: TRBJ1-4
v_call: TRBV6-6
d_call: NA
cdr3_nt: TGTGCCAGCACTGTACCTGCGTCTAATGAAAAACTGTTTTTT
cdr3_aa: CASTVPASNEKLFF

clone_size: NA
j_call: TRBJ2-7
v_call: TRBV7-8
d_call: TRBD2
cdr3_nt: TGTGCCAGCAGCCCAACTAGCGGGAGGGCCTACGAGCAGTACTTC
cdr3_aa: CASSPTSGRAYEQYF

clone_size: NA
j_call: TRBJ2-7
v_call: TRBV7-8
d_call: NA
cdr3_nt: TGTGCCAGCAGCGGCCGGGGAGGAGGAACCACCTACGAGCAGTACTTC
cdr3_aa: CASSGRGGGTTYEQYF

clone_size: NA
j_call: TRBJ2-3
v_call: TRBV10-3
d_call: TRBD2
cdr3_nt: TGTGCCATCAGTTTAGCGGGAGCCGTAGATACGCAGTATTTT
cdr3_aa: CAISLAGAVDTQYF

clone_size: few
j_call: TRBJ2-2
v_call: TRBV7-6
d_call: NA
cdr3_nt: TGTGCCAGCAGCCCCGACAGATACACCGGGGAGCTGTTTTTT
cdr3_aa: CASSPDRYTGELFF

clone_size: once
j_call: TRBJ2-1
v_call: TRBV20-1
d_call: NA
cdr3_nt: TGCAGTGCCCACCGGAATGAGCAGTTCTTC
cdr3_aa: CSAHRNEQFF

clone_size: NA
j_call: TRBJ2-7
v_call: TRBV5-6
d_call: TRBD2
cdr3_nt: TGTGCCAGCAGCTCTACTAGCGGGAGTTTCTACGAGCAGTACTTC
cdr3_aa: CASSSTSGSFYEQYF

clone_size: NA
j_call: TRBJ2-3
v_call: TRBV7-2
d_call: TRBD2
cdr3_nt: TGTGCCAGCAGCCTCCCGTTGGGTGGGCGGGAGGGTACCGATACGCAGTATTTT
cdr3_aa: CASSLPLGGREGTDTQYF

clone_size: NA
j_call: TRBJ2-3
v_call: TRBV7-3
d_call: NA
cdr3_nt: TGTGCCAGCAGCTTAACAGGGTCAGGGGCACTAGATACGCAGTATTTT
cdr3_aa: CASSLTGSGALDTQYF

clone_size: once
j_call: TRBJ1-5
v_call: TRBV6-6
d_call: NA
cdr3_nt: TGTGCCAGCAGCCCTGGGGGGAATCAGCCCCAGCATTTT
cdr3_aa: CASSPGGNQPQHF

clone_size: NA
j_call: TRBJ1-1
v_call: TRBV28
d_call: NA
cdr3_nt: TGTGCCAGCAGTTTGTCTTACAGGGAAACTGAAGCTTTCTTT
cdr3_aa: CASSLSYRETEAFF

clone_size: NA
j_call: TRBJ2-7
v_call: TRBV7-8
d_call: NA
cdr3_nt: TGTGCCAGCAGCTTAGCACAACAGGGATACGAGCAGTACTTC
cdr3_aa: CASSLAQQGYEQYF

clone_size: NA
j_call: TRBJ2-7
v_call: TRBV5-4
d_call: TRBD2
cdr3_nt: TGTGCCAGCAGCGCGCCGGGACTAGCGCTCTCCGAGCAGTACTTC
cdr3_aa: CASSAPGLALSEQYF

clone_size: NA
j_call: TRBJ1-1
v_call: TRBV21-1
d_call: NA
cdr3_nt: TGTGCCAGTACAGGGGGTTCTAATAAGGTCACTGAAGCTTTCTTT
cdr3_aa: CASTGGSNKVTEAFF

clone_size: NA
j_call: TRBJ1-2
v_call: TRBV5-4
d_call: NA
cdr3_nt: TGTGCCAGCAGCCACGCGGGGGGGCAGTCGCGGGTCTATGGCTACACCTTC
cdr3_aa: CASSHAGGQSRVYGYTF

clone_size: NA
j_call: TRBJ2-1
v_call: TRBV5-6
d_call: NA
cdr3_nt: TGTGCCAGCAGCTTGGTAGGGTCCTCAGGGGGGGAGCAGTTCTTC
cdr3_aa: CASSLVGSSGGEQFF

clone_size: NA
j_call: TRBJ2-7
v_call: TRBV6-1
d_call: TRBD2
cdr3_nt: TGTGCCAGCAGCGCCACAAGCGGGACCATCTACGAGCAGTACTTC
cdr3_aa: CASSATSGTIYEQYF

clone_size: once
j_call: TRBJ2-3
v_call: TRBV27
d_call: TRBD2
cdr3_nt: TGTGCCAGCGGGCAGTGGGCTAGCGGGAGCACAGATACGCAGTATTTT
cdr3_aa: CASGQWASGSTDTQYF

clone_size: NA
j_call: TRBJ2-3
v_call: TRBV5-1
d_call: NA
cdr3_nt: TGCGCCAGCAGCTTAGGGAGGAATGTGAACACAGATACGCAGTATTTT
cdr3_aa: CASSLGRNVNTDTQYF

clone_size: NA
j_call: TRBJ2-7
v_call: TRBV19
d_call: NA
cdr3_nt: TGTGCCAGTAGTATGCCGGGATACGAGCAGTACTTC
cdr3_aa: CASSMPGYEQYF

clone_size: NA
j_call: TRBJ2-5
v_call: TRBV25-1
d_call: NA
cdr3_nt: TGTGCCAGCTCCGAACCGGGACCGAGGAGGGGGACCCAGTACTTC
cdr3_aa: CASSEPGPRRGTQYF

clone_size: once
j_call: TRBJ1-3
v_call: TRBV5-6
d_call: NA
cdr3_nt: TGTGCCAGCAGCATAGGAAACACCATATATTTT
cdr3_aa: CASSIGNTIYF

clone_size: NA
j_call: TRBJ2-1
v_call: TRBV28
d_call: TRBD2
cdr3_nt: TGTGCCAGCAGTTCTCCGGGACTACCACAGTTCTTC
cdr3_aa: CASSSPGLPQFF

clone_size: NA
j_call: TRBJ1-2
v_call: TRBV27
d_call: NA
cdr3_nt: TGTGCCAGCAGTCTCACTGCCCCCGGGGCAGGGGAAGGCTACACCTTC
cdr3_aa: CASSLTAPGAGEGYTF

clone_size: NA
j_call: TRBJ1-5
v_call: TRBV27
d_call: NA
cdr3_nt: TGTGCCAGCAGTCCTCAGGGTAGCAATCAGCCCCAGCATTTT
cdr3_aa: CASSPQGSNQPQHF

clone_size: NA
j_call: TRBJ2-5
v_call: TRBV6-1
d_call: TRBD2
cdr3_nt: TGTGCCAGCAGTGAAAAAAAGTGGACTAGGCCGACTAGCGGCAGGGGGGAGACCCAGTACTTC
cdr3_aa: CASSEKKWTRPTSGRGETQYF

clone_size: NA
j_call: TRBJ2-3
v_call: TRBV5-4
d_call: NA
cdr3_nt: TGTGCCAGCAGCTTGGAAGTGAGTGATACGCAGTATTTT
cdr3_aa: CASSLEVSDTQYF

clone_size: NA
j_call: TRBJ2-1
v_call: TRBV5-1
d_call: NA
cdr3_nt: TGCGCCAGCAGCCTTCAGTCCTTCCTCTACAATGAGCAGTTCTTC
cdr3_aa: CASSLQSFLYNEQFF

clone_size: NA
j_call: TRBJ2-5
v_call: TRBV5-6
d_call: NA
cdr3_nt: TGTGCCAGCAGCTTGAATTTGGAGTGGACTCCCCGGGAAGAGACCCAGTACTTC
cdr3_aa: CASSLNLEWTPREETQYF

clone_size: few
j_call: TRBJ1-2
v_call: TRBV7-9
d_call: TRBD1
cdr3_nt: TGTGCCAGCAGCTCCGACCGGACAGGGGGCCGAATACACTATGGCTACACCTTC
cdr3_aa: CASSSDRTGGRIHYGYTF

clone_size: NA
j_call: TRBJ2-2
v_call: TRBV19
d_call: NA
cdr3_nt: TGTGCCAGTAGTTCTCGGATTGGAGCGTACACCGGGGAGCTGTTTTTT
cdr3_aa: CASSSRIGAYTGELFF

clone_size: NA
j_call: TRBJ2-1
v_call: TRBV13
d_call: NA
cdr3_nt: TGTGCCAGCAGCCCCGATCGGGCGGGCCGATACAATGAGCAGTTCTTC
cdr3_aa: CASSPDRAGRYNEQFF

clone_size: NA
j_call: TRBJ2-5
v_call: TRBV6-5
d_call: TRBD1
cdr3_nt: TGTGCCAGCAGCGGGACAGGGGCCCAAGAGACCCAGTACTTC
cdr3_aa: CASSGTGAQETQYF

clone_size: NA
j_call: TRBJ2-7
v_call: TRBV18
d_call: TRBD1
cdr3_nt: TGTGCCAGCTCACCCGGACAGGGGAAAAGCTCCTACGAGCAGTACTTC
cdr3_aa: CASSPGQGKSSYEQYF

clone_size: NA
j_call: TRBJ2-7
v_call: TRBV6-1
d_call: TRBD2
cdr3_nt: TGTGCCAGCAAACCACTAGCGGACTCCTACGAGCAGTACTTC
cdr3_aa: CASKPLADSYEQYF

clone_size: NA
j_call: TRBJ2-2
v_call: TRBV7-7
d_call: TRBD2
cdr3_nt: TGTGCTAGCAGCCGCGAAAGCGGGAGGTTACCCGGGGAGCTGTTTTTT
cdr3_aa: CASSRESGRLPGELFF

clone_size: NA
j_call: TRBJ2-3
v_call: TRBV19
d_call: TRBD2
cdr3_nt: TGTGCCACCCGGACTAGCGGGTCCCCCACAGATACGCAGTATTTT
cdr3_aa: CATRTSGSPTDTQYF

clone_size: NA
j_call: TRBJ1-6
v_call: TRBV5-6
d_call: TRBD1
cdr3_nt: TGTGCCAGCAGCTTGGTGGGACAGGGGAATTCACCCCTCCACTTT
cdr3_aa: CASSLVGQGNSPLHF

clone_size: NA
j_call: TRBJ2-2
v_call: TRBV19
d_call: NA
cdr3_nt: TGTGCCAGTAGTTGGGCAGGGGACATTGGCGGGGAGCTGTTTTTT
cdr3_aa: CASSWAGDIGGELFF

clone_size: NA
j_call: TRBJ2-7
v_call: TRBV5-1
d_call: TRBD2
cdr3_nt: TGCGCCAGCAGCACCCCGGAACGACTAGCGGGAGGGTACGAGCAGTACTTC
cdr3_aa: CASSTPERLAGGYEQYF

clone_size: NA
j_call: TRBJ2-3
v_call: TRBV10-2
d_call: TRBD2
cdr3_nt: TGCGCCAGCAGTGAACCGAGGACTAGCGGGAGTTTGGTGTATTTT
cdr3_aa: CASSEPRTSGSLVYF

clone_size: once
j_call: TRBJ2-5
v_call: TRBV19
d_call: NA
cdr3_nt: TGTGCCAGTAGTTCTGCTCGGGGACAAGAGACCCAGTACTTC
cdr3_aa: CASSSARGQETQYF

clone_size: few
j_call: TRBJ1-1
v_call: TRBV28
d_call: NA
cdr3_nt: TGTGCCAGCAGTTTATACTCCAGGGGGAACACTGAAGCTTTCTTT
cdr3_aa: CASSLYSRGNTEAFF

clone_size: NA
j_call: TRBJ2-3
v_call: TRBV6-4
d_call: TRBD2
cdr3_nt: TGTGCCAGCAGTGACGGGACTAGCGATTCAGATACGCAGTATTTT
cdr3_aa: CASSDGTSDSDTQYF

clone_size: NA
j_call: TRBJ1-1
v_call: TRBV28
d_call: NA
cdr3_nt: TGTGCCAGCATCTTAGACCAGGTTTTGGGCACTGAAGCTTTCTTT
cdr3_aa: CASILDQVLGTEAFF

clone_size: NA
j_call: TRBJ2-3
v_call: TRBV7-9
d_call: NA
cdr3_nt: TGTGCCAGTCTCGGGTGGAGCACAGATACGCAGTATTTT
cdr3_aa: CASLGWSTDTQYF

clone_size: NA
j_call: TRBJ2-1
v_call: TRBV9
d_call: TRBD2
cdr3_nt: TGTGCCAGCAGCGTAGCTGCCCTAGCGGGAGGCTTATACGGTGAGCAGTTCTTC
cdr3_aa: CASSVAALAGGLYGEQFF

clone_size: NA
j_call: TRBJ2-5
v_call: TRBV10-3
d_call: TRBD2
cdr3_nt: TGTGCCATCAGCTCCGGGACTAGCTTAAAGACCCAGTACTTC
cdr3_aa: CAISSGTSLKTQYF

clone_size: few
j_call: TRBJ2-7
v_call: TRBV10-3
d_call: TRBD2
cdr3_nt: TGTGCCATCTCGGGGACTAACCTTGGGGAGCAGTACTTC
cdr3_aa: CAISGTNLGEQYF

clone_size: NA
j_call: TRBJ1-1
v_call: TRBV6-5
d_call: NA
cdr3_nt: TGTGCCAGCAGTTACTCGGAGACAGCTGAAGCTTTCTTT
cdr3_aa: CASSYSETAEAFF

clone_size: NA
j_call: TRBJ2-1
v_call: TRBV4-1
d_call: NA
cdr3_nt: TGCGCCAGCAGCACCTTGAGTGAGCAGTTCTTC
cdr3_aa: CASSTLSEQFF

clone_size: NA
j_call: TRBJ1-5
v_call: TRBV7-2
d_call: NA
cdr3_nt: TGTGCCAGCAGCTTATGGGAAGCGGAAAATCAGCCCCAGCATTTT
cdr3_aa: CASSLWEAENQPQHF

clone_size: NA
j_call: TRBJ2-7
v_call: TRBV10-3
d_call: TRBD2
cdr3_nt: TGTGCCATCAGTGGGGGGACTAGCGGGAGGGCGAATGACGAGCAGTACTTC
cdr3_aa: CAISGGTSGRANDEQYF